Listed here are 27 T cell receptor beta chains from one sample, sequenced in a study of blood T cell repertoires in COVID-19 (dated by TCRdb to the early 2020s). Receptor libraries were prepared by the immunoSEQ multiplex PCR assay. This is the immuneACCESS table as TCRdb keeps it, with only in-frame sequences that have V and J called. A part of the clones is gone; compared with another copy, unresolved V genes explain less than half, and the rest is unexplained. For this sample the table gives 300,000 or so clones, of which about nine tenths were detected only once. The ten biggest clones cover 2% to 2.5% of the sample. Sequencing input: peripheral blood. The source is a woman aged 25 to 39 with COVID-19, enrolled during active disease.

V usage is TRBV28 and J usage is TRBJ2-7; 8 nucleotides match TRBD2. The CDR3 is 15 amino acids. The V segment lost 5 bases and the J segment 0 bases; nucleotides outside the gene matches: 6. In germline, CDR1 is MDHEN, CDR2 SYDVKM. CDR3 loop: CASSPRGGFSYEQYF. The CDR3 nucleotides are TGTGCCAGCAGTCCCCGGGGGGGATTCTCCTACGAGCAGTACTTC.

The gene calls are TRBV3-1 (or the pseudogene TRBV3-2) and TRBJ1-2, with 9 bases aligning to TRBD1. CDR1 is LGHDT and CDR2 is YNNKEL in the germline V gene (reference sequence). The CDR3 consists of 14 residues. J gave up 4 bases and V 5 bases, and 5 bases lay outside the gene matches. DNA for the CDR3: TGTGCCAGCAGCTCCGGGACAGGGACCTATGGCTACACCTTC. This gives the protein CASSSGTGTYGYTF.

This clone was picked up a small number of times. CDR3 nucleotides: TGTGCCAGCAGCCCTGGTCGGTCTCAGCCCCAGCATTTT. It encodes CASSPGRSQPQHF. V gene TRBV6-2 or TRBV6-3 combines with J gene TRBJ1-5, with no clear D. The V gene's germline CDR1 is MNHEY and CDR2 SVGEGT. The CDR3 has 13 residues. V was cut by 6 bases and J by 6 bases, with 12 bases left in between.

The chain employs TRBV28 and TRBJ2-7; tentative D call: TRBD1 (6 bases). This CDR3 comprises 13 residues. Trimming stripped 5 bases from V and 7 bases from J, with 15 bases between. Per germline, CDR1 MDHEN and CDR2 SYDVKM. CDR3 sequence reads: CASSPHDRFEQYF. CDR3 in DNA: TGTGCCAGCAGTCCCCATGACAGGTTTGAGCAGTACTTC.

The chain is built from TRBV19 and TRBJ1-2; D is unclear. The CDR3 extends over 14 amino acids. Germline V gene data show CDR1 as LNHDA and CDR2 as SQIVND (reference sequence). V lost 4 bases and J lost 1, with 10 bases in between. DNA of the CDR3: TGTGCCAGTAGTACTCTAGGAAATAACTATGGCTACACCTTC. Translation: CASSTLGNNYGYTF. The complete variable domain, with remaining parts taken from reference TRBV19 and TRBJ1-2, reads DGGITQSPKYLFRKEGQNVTLSCEQNLNHDAMYWYRQDPGQGLRLIYYSQIVNDFQKGDIAEGYSVSREKKESFPLTVTSAQKNPTAFYLCASSTLGNNYGYTFGSGTRLTVV.

This clone was recorded only once. This chain joins TRBV12-3 or TRBV12-4 and TRBJ1-3, with D perhaps matching TRBD1 (6 bases). Trimming cost V 5 bases and J 7 bases, with 12 bases left between them. This CDR3 comprises 13 residues. CDR3 bases: TGTGCCAGCAGTACCCAACAGGGTAACACCATATATTTT. This encodes CASSTQQGNTIYF.

The chain combines TRBV28 with TRBJ1-1; no clear D gene. CDR3 length: 12 amino acids. V was trimmed by 7 bases and J by 1 base, leaving 7 bases between them. The germline gives CDR1 MDHEN, CDR2 SYDVKM. CDR3 sequence reads: CASNLRNTEAFF. CDR3 nucleotide sequence: TGTGCCAGCAACCTTAGGAACACTGAAGCTTTCTTT.

The gene calls are TRBV7-2 and TRBJ2-6; possibly TRBD2 for D (6 bases). V was cut by 4 bases and J by 0 bases, with 10 bases left in between. This CDR3 region has 16 residues. CDR1 is SGHTA, CDR2 FQGNSA, per germline. The CDR3 DNA is TGTGCCAGCAGCTCAGGGAGGTTCTCTGGGGCCAACGTCCTGACTTTC. Its protein product is CASSSGRFSGANVLTF.

The V call is TRBV19, the J call TRBJ1-1; D unresolved. The V and J ends lost 4 bases and 1 base respectively, with 7 bases between them. This CDR3 is 13 amino acids long. Germline lookup yields CDR1 LNHDA and CDR2 SQIVND (reference sequence). CDR3 residues: CASSTQKNTEAFF. In DNA form, the CDR3 reads TGTGCCAGTAGTACCCAGAAGAACACTGAAGCTTTCTTT.

The chain couples TRBV28 to TRBJ2-7; 8 bases map to TRBD1. The germline V gene encodes CDR1 MDHEN and CDR2 SYDVKM. CDR3 length equals 15 residues. Trimming cost V 4 bases and J 2 bases; bases outside gene matches: 7. The CDR3, as DNA: TGTGCCAGCAGTTCAAGTCACAGGGGGGCCTACGAGCAGTACTTC. Translation: CASSSSHRGAYEQYF.

This clone appeared once. The J gene is TRBJ2-7, the V gene TRBV6-5; D possibly corresponds to TRBD2 (5 bases). Trimming stripped 2 bases from V and 3 bases from J, with 14 bases between. Germline values: CDR1 MNHEY, CDR2 SVGAGI. This CDR3 spans 15 amino acids. The CDR3 spells CASSYQRTAGYEQYF. CDR3 coding DNA: TGTGCCAGCAGTTACCAGCGGACGGCTGGCTACGAGCAGTACTTC.

This chain connects TRBV5-6 to TRBJ2-2; TRBD1 agrees at 7 bases. The CDR3 extends over 14 amino acids. With V trimmed by 5 bases and J by 6 bases, 7 bases remained unmatched. Germline CDR1 and CDR2: SGHDT and YYEEEE. The CDR3 region has the DNA TGTGCCAGCAGACTGGGACAGTTAGCCGGGGAGCTGTTTTTT. It yields the protein CASRLGQLAGELFF.

The chain carries TRBV6-2 or TRBV6-3 and TRBJ2-7, with a weak D call TRBD1 (6 bases). Trimming took off 6 bases at V and 3 bases at J, with 18 bases between the two ends. CDR1 is MNHEY and CDR2 is SVGEGT in the germline V gene. The CDR3 has 15 amino acids. The CDR3 loop is CASSRRRPGVYEQYF. CDR3 coding DNA: TGTGCCAGCAGCCGAAGGCGCCCAGGGGTCTACGAGCAGTACTTC.

The CDR3 spells CAWRPRQGTNTEAFF. CDR3 in DNA: TGTGCCTGGAGGCCAAGACAGGGGACGAACACTGAAGCTTTCTTT. This chain connects TRBV30 to TRBJ1-1, with TRBD1 matching over 8 bases. This CDR3 has 15 amino acids. With V trimmed by 3 bases and J by 1 base, 7 bases remained unmatched. The V gene's germline CDR1 is GTSNPN and CDR2 SVGIG (reference sequence).

This clone has just one count. The chain employs TRBV29-1 and TRBJ2-1; 12 bases map to TRBD2. After removal of 6 bases from V and 7 bases from J, the junction contained 7 bases not matched to a gene. The CDR3 has 14 residues. Germline CDR1 and CDR2: SQVTM and ANQGSEA. CDR3 bases: TGCAGCGTCGTCCCCGGGACTAGCGGGAATGAGCAGTTCTTC. This translates into CSVVPGTSGNEQFF.

Turning to this clone: A read error is possible here, since a much larger clone lies one base away. The rearrangement links TRBV11-1 to TRBJ1-3; the D gene is possibly TRBD1 (6 bases). Trimming cost V 6 bases and J 0 bases, with 9 bases left between them. This CDR3 region has 14 residues. Germline lookup yields CDR1 SGHAT and CDR2 FQDESV (reference sequence). The CDR3 loop is CASSRDNSGNTIYF. CDR3 in DNA: TGTGCCAGCAGTCGGGACAACTCTGGAAACACCATATATTTT.

The genes are TRBV28 and TRBJ1-4, with D maybe TRBD1 (6 bases). Per germline, CDR1 MDHEN and CDR2 SYDVKM. This CDR3 has 14 amino acids. Trimming removed 2 bases from V and 4 bases from J, with 8 bases in between. This chain's CDR3 is CASSLGQSNEKLFF. Here the CDR3 DNA reads TGTGCCAGCAGTTTAGGACAGAGTAATGAAAAACTGTTTTTT.

The rearrangement links TRBV11-2 to TRBJ2-1, with 12 bases lining up with TRBD2. Germline CDR1 is SGHAT and CDR2 is FQNNGV. The CDR3 covers 17 residues. J was trimmed by 4 bases and V by 2 bases; bases with no gene match: 6. The CDR3 spells CASSLSLAGGAYNEQFF. In DNA, the CDR3 is TGTGCCAGCAGCTTATCTCTAGCGGGAGGGGCGTACAATGAGCAGTTCTTC.

The chain employs TRBV29-1 and TRBJ2-7; TRBD1 matches 12 bases. V trimming: 8 bases; J trimming: 5 bases; junction bases outside the gene matches: 4. Germline loops: CDR1 SQVTM, CDR2 ANQGSEA. This CDR3 has 12 amino acids. The CDR3: CSTGQGADEQYF. In DNA, the CDR3 is TGCAGCACGGGACAGGGGGCGGACGAGCAGTACTTC.

The chain employs TRBV25-1 and TRBJ1-2, with D maybe TRBD1 (6 bases). V gave up 3 bases and J gave up 7 bases, with 18 bases separating them. Germline V gene data show CDR1 as MGHDK and CDR2 as SYGVNS. The CDR3 extends over 15 amino acids. The CDR3 DNA is TGTGCCAGCAGTGACCCCTTGGGGGGGGCCTTTGGCTACACCTTC. Protein: CASSDPLGGAFGYTF.

The rearrangement joins TRBV5-5 to TRBJ2-7, with 9 bases identical to TRBD1. After removal of 4 bases from V and 7 bases from J, the junction contained 9 bases not matched to a gene. CDR1 SGHKS and CDR2 YYEKEE come from the germline V gene (reference sequence). CDR3 length: 14 residues. The CDR3 sequence: CASSTQGAPGEQYF. The CDR3 bases are TGTGCCAGCAGCACACAGGGGGCTCCGGGTGAGCAGTACTTC.

This chain links TRBV7-9 with TRBJ1-4; D not certain. Germline-derived CDR1 and CDR2 are SEHNR and FQNEAQ (reference sequence). V was trimmed by 1 base and J by 7 bases, leaving 7 bases between them. This CDR3 is 13 amino acids long. CDR3 DNA sequence: TGTGCCAGCAGCTTAGGGGAGTTTGAAAAACTGTTTTTT. It specifies CASSLGEFEKLFF.

J is TRBJ2-7 and V is TRBV11-3; the match to TRBD1 covers 9 bases. This CDR3 comprises 14 residues. V shed 5 bases and J 5 bases; nucleotides not matched to a gene: 7. Per the germline V gene, CDR1 is SGHNT and CDR2 is YENEEA. The CDR3 protein is CASSIRDRAHEQYF. The CDR3 DNA reads TGTGCCAGCAGCATCCGGGACAGGGCACACGAGCAGTACTTC.

This clone has a count of ten or more. The rearrangement uses TRBV5-6 and TRBJ1-1, with 9 bases aligning to TRBD1. Germline CDR1 is SGHDT and CDR2 is YYEEEE. The CDR3 extends over 15 amino acids. The V segment lost 0 bases and the J segment 10 bases; nucleotides outside the gene matches: 10. The CDR3 region has the DNA TGTGCCAGCAGCTTGGCCGGGACAGGGATTGGGGTAGCTTTCTTT. Protein product: CASSLAGTGIGVAFF. Based on the CDR3 plus reference TRBV5-6 and TRBJ1-1, the full variable domain is DAGVTQSPTHLIKTRGQQVTLRCSPKSGHDTVSWYQQALGQGPQFIFQYYEEEERQRGNFPDRFSGHQFPNYSSELNVNALLLGDSALYLCASSLAGTGIGVAFFGQGTRLTVV.

This clone showed up just once. The rearrangement uses TRBV5-1 and TRBJ2-7; D perhaps matches TRBD2 (5 bases). The germline V gene has CDR1 SGHRS and CDR2 YFSETQ. The CDR3 is 13 amino acids. V was cut by 5 bases and J by 1 base, with 10 bases left in between. The CDR3 bases are TGCGCCAGCAGGCCAGGAGGTTCCTACGAGCAGTACTTC. This sequence encodes CASRPGGSYEQYF.

The chain carries TRBV5-8 and TRBJ2-7; D possibly corresponds to TRBD1 (5 bases). V was trimmed by 1 base and J by 3 bases, leaving 11 bases between them. The CDR3 consists of 14 residues. Germline V gives CDR1 SGHTS, CDR2 YDEGEE. CDR3 in amino acids: CASSLWTRVYEQYF. The DNA of the CDR3 is TGTGCCAGCAGCTTGTGGACACGGGTCTACGAGCAGTACTTC.

V gene TRBV15 combines with J gene TRBJ2-7, with 7 bases that match TRBD1. V shed 0 bases and J 0 bases; nucleotides not matched to a gene: 5. The germline gives CDR1 LNHNV, CDR2 YYDKDF (reference sequence). CDR3 length: 16 residues. CDR3 protein: CATSREGGIGSYEQYF. Here the CDR3 DNA reads TGTGCCACCAGCAGAGAAGGGGGCATCGGCTCCTACGAGCAGTACTTC. The complete variable domain, with remaining parts taken from reference TRBV15 and TRBJ2-7, reads DAMVIQNPRYQVTQFGKPVTLSCSQTLNHNVMYWYQQKSSQAPKLLFHYYDKDFNNEADTPDNFQSRRPNTSFCFLDIRSPGLGDTAMYLCATSREGGIGSYEQYFGPGTRLTVT.